This T cell receptor beta chain comes out of a study of Ad26.COV2.S vaccination and SARS-CoV-2 variants. Overall study: Once, or twice with 56 days between doses, Ad26.COV2.S was given intramuscularly. The study's findings and limits: Placebo recipients had lower spike-specific TCR breadth than vaccine recipients.

The CDR3 spans 14 residues. The V gene's germline CDR1 is WSHSY and CDR2 SAAADI. V dropped 6 bases and J dropped 8; count of bases not matched to a gene: 11. The treatment here: around 19 received Ad26.COV2.S at low or high dose, single or two shots; about 5 received placebo; per-sample allocation not given. Sample collection was performed on day 63 after the first vaccine or placebo injection. As concerns this clone: What it binds is unknown.

Measured with immunoSEQ multiplex PCR; TCRdb has only the in-frame clones, and not every one. The sample lists more than 400,000 clones, 80% to 95% seen once, with about 1.6% in the top ten. The sample in question was peripheral blood, obtained in a trial of Ad26.COV2.S vaccine versus placebo. The source is a person aged 18-65 years who received the Ad26.COV2.S COVID-19 vaccine or a placebo. The rearrangement links TRBV10-2 to TRBJ1-2; TRBD1 matches at 8 bases. The CDR3 bases are TGCGCCAGCAGGGAGACAGGGGAGGTTAGGGGCTACACCTTC. This encodes CASRETGEVRGYTF.